The next 2 T cell receptor beta chains were all read from a single sample in a study of blood T cell repertoires in COVID-19. This table comes from immunoSEQ multiplex PCR, and its TCRdb copy is limited to in-frame clones, with some not included. Here the sample spans over 200,000 clones, 86% being singletons. The sequenced sample was peripheral blood. These receptors all come from a man in his thirties or forties who had recovered from COVID-19.

This chain links TRBV3-1 (or the pseudogene TRBV3-2) with TRBJ2-7, with 7 bases lining up with TRBD1. The V gene's germline CDR1 is LGHDT and CDR2 YNNKEL (reference sequence). The junction had 7 bases not matched to a gene; V was cut back by 3 bases and J by 2 bases. This CDR3 spans 15 amino acids. In DNA, the CDR3 is TGTGCCAGCAGCCATTCCCCGGGACAGACCTACGAGCAGTACTTC. Amino acids: CASSHSPGQTYEQYF.

This clone has just one count. This sample includes further DNA sequences coding for the same CDR3. J is TRBJ2-5 and V is TRBV2; 8 nucleotides match TRBD2. V shed 1 base, J shed 5 bases, and the junction held 6 bases outside the gene matches. Germline loops: CDR1 SNHLY, CDR2 FYNNEI. The CDR3 consists of 15 residues. CDR3 coding DNA: TGTGCCAGCAGTGAAGAAGCGGGGGCCTCTGAGACCCAGTACTTC. It yields the protein CASSEEAGASETQYF.